This passage covers 16 T cell receptor beta chains from one sample sequenced in a study of preoperative IRX-2 immunotherapy in early breast cancer. Sequenced by immunoSEQ multiplex PCR; TCRdb stores in-frame clones only, minus some. The sample has about 98,000 clones, roughly 85% seen once. Treatment defined: preoperative locoregional IRX-2 cytokine immunotherapy. The input for sequencing was tumor tissue, taken after IRX-2 immunotherapy. The receptors stem from a human donor with breast cancer.

The chain links TRBV7-6 to TRBJ2-2; TRBD2 matches at 7 bases. The CDR3 sequence is 15 residues long. Germline V gene lookup returns CDR1 SGHVS and CDR2 FNYEAQ. The J segment lost 3 bases and the V segment lost 3 bases, leaving 4 bases of the junction unmatched. CDR3 sequence: CASSFGGDDTGELFF. The CDR3 DNA reads TGTGCCAGCAGCTTTGGGGGGGACGACACCGGGGAGCTGTTTTTT.

Only one count was recorded for this clone. The chain links TRBV6-8 to TRBJ2-2; 7 bases align to TRBD1. This CDR3 has 14 residues. The germline V gene has CDR1 MNHGY and CDR2 SAAAGT. Trimming at V came to 6 bases and at J to 5 bases, leaving 6 bases not matched to a gene. The CDR3 sequence is CASRRDRETGELFF. The DNA of the CDR3 is TGTGCCAGCAGAAGAGACAGGGAAACCGGGGAGCTGTTTTTT.

The V and J genes are TRBV29-1 and TRBJ2-5, with D unclear. Germline CDR1 and CDR2: SQVTM and ANQGSEA. This CDR3 comprises 13 residues. Trimming removed 6 bases at V and 5 bases at J, with 16 bases between. The CDR3 nucleotides read TGCAGCGTAGAAACCGGCGGTGGGGAGACCCAGTACTTC. This translates into CSVETGGGETQYF.

The chain couples TRBV15 to TRBJ2-5; possible D gene TRBD2, 6 bases. V shed 1 base and J shed 1 base, with 16 bases lying between them. Per germline, CDR1 LNHNV and CDR2 YYDKDF (reference sequence). This CDR3 is built from 17 residues. Written as DNA, the CDR3 is TGTGCCACCAGCAGAGGGGGGGATAGAATACTCCAAGAGACCCAGTACTTC. This encodes CATSRGGDRILQETQYF. The entire variable domain, with the rest obtained from reference TRBV15 and TRBJ2-5, is as follows: DAMVIQNPRYQVTQFGKPVTLSCSQTLNHNVMYWYQQKSSQAPKLLFHYYDKDFNNEADTPDNFQSRRPNTSFCFLDIRSPGLGDTAMYLCATSRGGDRILQETQYFGPGTRLLVL.

The chain has TRBV19 and TRBJ1-1; no reliable D call. This CDR3 is built from 13 residues. Between the trimmed V and J ends, which lost 6 bases and 6 bases, there was a span of 14 bases. Per germline, CDR1 LNHDA and CDR2 SQIVND (reference sequence). CDR3 DNA sequence: TGTGCCAGTAGCCCTAGTCCCGGAGCTGAAGCTTTCTTT. Translating gives CASSPSPGAEAFF.

This chain connects TRBV5-1 to TRBJ2-1; 10 nucleotides match TRBD2. Germline CDR1 is SGHRS and CDR2 is YFSETQ. CDR3 length equals 15 residues. J was trimmed by 7 bases and V by 0 bases; bases with no gene match: 4. The CDR3 coding sequence is TGCGCCAGCAGCTTGGACCCTAGCGGGAGAAATGAGCAGTTCTTC. It codes for CASSLDPSGRNEQFF.

This chain links TRBV29-1 with TRBJ1-2; 9 bases line up with TRBD1. Germline V lookup: CDR1 SQVTM, CDR2 ANQGSEA. The CDR3 sequence is 13 residues long. Losses at the gene ends were 1 base for V and 9 bases for J; bases not matched to a gene: 6. The CDR3 protein is CSVEGGTGSSYTF. In DNA form, the CDR3 reads TGCAGCGTTGAAGGGGGGACAGGGAGTAGCTACACCTTC.

The genes are TRBV7-6 and TRBJ1-5; a possible D gene is TRBD1 (6 bases). Germline lookup yields CDR1 SGHVS and CDR2 FNYEAQ. V was cut by 3 bases and J by 4 bases, with 10 bases left in between. The CDR3 covers 14 residues. CDR3 protein: CASSLGALNQPQHF. The CDR3 DNA sequence: TGTGCCAGCAGCTTGGGGGCTCTTAATCAGCCCCAGCATTTT.

The V and J genes are TRBV19 and TRBJ1-6, with TRBD1 matching 7 bases. The CDR3 loop spans 16 amino acids. Germline loops: CDR1 LNHDA, CDR2 SQIVND (reference sequence). V lost 9 bases and J lost 2; bases outside the gene matches: 10. CDR3 loop: CASSDGGGPYNSPLHF. As DNA, the CDR3 is TGTGCCAGCTCCGACGGAGGGGGCCCCTATAATTCACCCCTCCACTTT.

V usage is TRBV6-8 and J usage is TRBJ1-5; unclear D gene. CDR3 length: 13 residues. Trimming took off 6 bases at V and 1 base at J, with 7 bases between the two ends. Germline V gene lookup returns CDR1 MNHGY and CDR2 SAAAGT. DNA for the CDR3: TGTGCCAGCAGCAGGACGAGCAATCAGCCCCAGCATTTT. It specifies CASSRTSNQPQHF.

This rearrangement joins TRBV6-8 to TRBJ2-7; TRBD1 is a possible D gene (6 bases). The CDR3 is made up of 13 amino acids. The germline CDR1 and CDR2 sequences are MNHGY and SAAAGT. V was trimmed by 7 bases and J by 6 bases, leaving 16 bases between them. The DNA of the CDR3 is TGTGCCAGCACACCACCGGACAGAGGCGAGCAGTACTTC. Protein product: CASTPPDRGEQYF.

The chain recombines TRBV19 with TRBJ2-7; TRBD1 agrees at 7 bases. The CDR3 has 15 residues. Losses at the gene ends were 4 bases for V and 3 bases for J; bases not matched to a gene: 9. Germline-derived CDR1 and CDR2 are LNHDA and SQIVND (reference sequence). CDR3 nucleotide sequence: TGTGCCAGTAGTACCACCCTACAGGGGTACTACGAGCAGTACTTC. Protein product: CASSTTLQGYYEQYF.

The J gene is TRBJ2-5, the V gene TRBV5-1, with D possibly being TRBD1 or TRBD2 (6 bases each). The CDR3 runs to 14 residues. V lost 6 bases and J 7 bases, leaving 19 bases between the germline ends. Per germline, CDR1 SGHRS and CDR2 YFSETQ. CDR3 residues: CASTDGGRRGTQYF. The DNA of the CDR3 is TGCGCCAGCACTGACGGGGGCCGCCGTGGGACCCAGTACTTC.

The gene calls are TRBV15 and TRBJ2-3; TRBD2 matches at 11 bases. Germline loops: CDR1 LNHNV, CDR2 YYDKDF (reference sequence). There are 16 residues in the CDR3. The V gene end was trimmed by 5 bases and the J gene end by 5 bases; junction bases not matched to a gene: 9. This CDR3 reads CATSQRRLAGGDTQYF. The CDR3 DNA follows: TGTGCCACCAGCCAACGGCGGCTAGCGGGAGGAGATACGCAGTATTTT.

This chain uses TRBV11-3 with TRBJ2-2; TRBD2 is a possible D gene (5 bases). With 7 bases removed from V and 0 bases from J, the gap between germline ends came to 15 bases. Germline lookup yields CDR1 SGHNT and CDR2 YENEEA. The CDR3 has 16 amino acids. The CDR3 DNA is TGTGCCAGCAAGGTCTGGGGAGACCCGAACACCGGGGAGCTGTTTTTT. Translated: CASKVWGDPNTGELFF.

J is TRBJ1-3 and V is TRBV18; D is unclear. Trimming took 3 bases from V and 0 from J, leaving 12 bases between them. CDR3 length equals 16 residues. CDR1 and CDR2 from the germline V gene are KGHSH and LQKENI. CDR3 in amino acids: CASSPPGLSSGNTIYF. CDR3 nucleotide sequence: TGTGCCAGCTCACCCCCCGGGCTCAGCTCTGGAAACACCATATATTTT.